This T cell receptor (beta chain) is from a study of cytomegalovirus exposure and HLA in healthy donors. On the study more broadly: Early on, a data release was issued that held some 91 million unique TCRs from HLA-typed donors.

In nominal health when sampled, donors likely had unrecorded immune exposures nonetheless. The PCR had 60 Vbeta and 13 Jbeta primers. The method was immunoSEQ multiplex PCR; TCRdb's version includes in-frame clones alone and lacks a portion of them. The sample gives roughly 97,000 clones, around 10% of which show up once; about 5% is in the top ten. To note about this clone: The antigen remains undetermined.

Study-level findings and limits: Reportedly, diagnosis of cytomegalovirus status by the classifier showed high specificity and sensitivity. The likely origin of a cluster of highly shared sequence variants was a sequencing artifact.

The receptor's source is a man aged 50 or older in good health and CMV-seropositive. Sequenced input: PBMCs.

This CDR3 reads CASSSGTSGSNEQFF. The CDR3 DNA reads as TGTGCCAGCAGCTCCGGGACTAGCGGGAGTAATGAGCAGTTCTTC. This sequence joins TRBV11-3 and TRBJ2-1; 14 nucleotides align to TRBD2. V dropped 4 bases and J dropped 7; count of bases not matched to a gene: 3. Per the germline V gene, CDR1 is SGHNT and CDR2 is YENEEA. CDR3 length equals 15 residues.